The following is a T cell receptor (beta chain) sequence with its context. Its matching antigen is unknown. Addition of a universal primer site occurred through template switching, and cDNA carried unique molecular identifiers. From the 5' RACE reads, TCRdb called clonotypes with MiXCR, one entry per CDR3 protein. The sample shows nearly 650,000 distinct CDR3 sequences, just over 7% of them seen only once. With V trimmed by 3 bases and J by 7 bases, 8 bases remained unmatched. The germline gives CDR1 MRHNA, CDR2 SNTAGT. CDR3 length: 14 residues. This record comes from a study of identical twins. The study's findings and limits: Analyses of zero insertions could be partly confounded by invariant MAIT and iNKT cells. Not following the same donors, the study drew its conclusions from cross-sectional statistical analysis. Among beta out-of-frame sequences, excess sharing between twins appeared weaker.

This sample also belongs to another study, concerning yellow fever vaccine responses in identical twins.

The sequencing sample was made of PBMCs. The receptor comes from a young woman in good health. V gene TRBV6-4 combines with J gene TRBJ1-2, with 7 nucleotides matching TRBD1. The CDR3 region has the DNA TGTGCCAGCAGTGAGACAGGGAACCTAGGTGGCTACACCTTC. It specifies CASSETGNLGGYTF.